The present entry profiles one T cell receptor (beta chain) with its context. Its target is not known. The Oncomine TCR Beta short-read assay was what sequenced the DNA obtained from cultured CD4+ T cells. TCRdb redid the calling of the PCR reads with MiXCR, one entry per CDR3 protein. The sample shows about 19,000 distinct CDR3 sequences, 31% of them seen only once. Treatment in this sample: approximately 9-day PBMC culture with coronavirus spike peptide pools or control peptides (ViraFEST assay). This sample stems from a study of vaccination and CD4 T cells after COVID-19. With 5 bases clipped from V and 2 bases from J, the junction kept 14 bases outside the gene matches. The CDR3 consists of 19 residues. Germline V CDR1 and CDR2: LNHDA, SQIVND (reference sequence).

The sequenced sample consisted of cultured CD4+ T cells from blood. The source of this sequence is a human donor with COVID-19. The chain recombines TRBV19 with TRBJ2-6; 8 bases are a match to TRBD1. The CDR3 protein is CASSPRTGSVPPGANVLTF. CDR3 nucleotides: TGTGCCAGTAGTCCGCGGACAGGGAGTGTACCACCTGGGGCCAACGTCCTGACTTTC.